This T cell receptor (beta chain) was documented in a study of shared T cell receptors in the human thymus. Profiling relied on immunoSEQ multiplex PCR, and the TCRdb table lists in-frame clones only, not all of them. Here the sample spans about 730,000 clones, roughly 85% being singletons. This CDR3 has 17 amino acids. Unmatched junction bases numbered 15, after V lost 3 bases and J lost 4 bases. The germline V gene has CDR1 SGDLS and CDR2 YYNGEE. The data also belong to a second study, concerning human thymus T cells. From that second work: Resections obtained during corrective heart surgery supplied the thymus tissue. The authors found apparently biased V and J gene usage in thymic and blood repertoires. Unrelated people showed highly overlapping thymic repertoires, related research reported.

The rearrangement joins TRBV9 to TRBJ1-2, with 7 nucleotides matching TRBD1. This TCR was recovered from a girl under three years old with a congenital heart defect. Specimen: thymocytes. The CDR3 DNA reads TGTGCCAGCAGCGGAGGGGGCCAGGGACAGACCATCTATGGCTACACCTTC. Translation: CASSGGGQGQTIYGYTF.